The rows below give T cell receptor beta chains drawn from one sample of a study of cytomegalovirus exposure and HLA in healthy donors. Clones were sequenced by immunoSEQ multiplex PCR, and TCRdb holds only the in-frame ones, with some missing. This table holds fewer than 250,000 clones, around 88% found once. Specimen: PBMCs. These receptors all stem from a man between 35 and 55 years old in good health and CMV-seropositive. CDR3s include the opening cysteine and the closing phenylalanine or tryptophan. The D gene is left open where the match is weak. The size entry is marked missing in some rows and otherwise reads once, few, many or a size class.

j_gene | abundance | v_gene | d_gene | CDR3nt | CDR3aa
TRBJ2-5 | . | TRBV28 | TRBD1 | TGTGCCAGCAGTTCTATGACAGGGATAGAGACCCAGTACTTC | CASSSMTGIETQYF
TRBJ2-1 | . | TRBV5-1 | TRBD1 | TGCGCCAGCAGCTCCCAGACAGGGGGAGACCTCAATGAGCAGTTCTTC | CASSSQTGGDLNEQFF
TRBJ1-2 | . | TRBV25-1 | . | TGTGCCAGCAGTTTAACCAGGGCTAACTATGGCTACACCTTC | CASSLTRANYGYTF
TRBJ1-2 | . | TRBV7-2 | TRBD1 | TGTGCCAGCAGCCCAGGACAGGACTATGGCTACACCTTC | CASSPGQDYGYTF
TRBJ2-7 | . | TRBV5-6 | . | TGTGCCAGCAGCTTGGCGGTTTCCTACGAGCAGTACTTC | CASSLAVSYEQYF
TRBJ1-2 | . | TRBV27 | TRBD1 | TGTGCCAGCAGTTTATCCTGGGACAGTATCCGGTATGGCTACACCTTC | CASSLSWDSIRYGYTF
TRBJ2-1 | . | TRBV27 | . | TGTGCCAGCAGTTTTGGCGGCGGGAATGAGCAGTTCTTC | CASSFGGGNEQFF
TRBJ2-7 | few | TRBV2 | . | TGTGCCAGCAGTGTGGAGGCCTACGAGCAGTACTTC | CASSVEAYEQYF
TRBJ2-7 | . | TRBV5-4 | . | TGTGCCAGCAGCTTGGTGGAGGGGAGCTCCTACGAGCAGTACTTC | CASSLVEGSSYEQYF
TRBJ1-1 | . | TRBV25-1 | TRBD1 | TGTGCCAGCAGAGGGACAGGCTCGAACACTGAAGCTTTCTTT | CASRGTGSNTEAFF